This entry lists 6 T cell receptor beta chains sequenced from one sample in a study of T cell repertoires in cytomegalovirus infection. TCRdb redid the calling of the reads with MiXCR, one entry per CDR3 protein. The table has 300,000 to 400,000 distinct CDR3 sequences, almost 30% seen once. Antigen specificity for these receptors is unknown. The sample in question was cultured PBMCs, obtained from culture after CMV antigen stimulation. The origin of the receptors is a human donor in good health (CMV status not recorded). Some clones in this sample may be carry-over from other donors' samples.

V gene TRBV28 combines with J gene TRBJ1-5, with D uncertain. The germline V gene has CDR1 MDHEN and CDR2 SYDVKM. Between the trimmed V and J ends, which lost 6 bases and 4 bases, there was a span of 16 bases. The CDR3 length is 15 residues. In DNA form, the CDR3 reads TGTGCCAGCAGCTTTAGACTTTGGTGGAATCAGCCCCAGCATTTT. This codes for CASSFRLWWNQPQHF.

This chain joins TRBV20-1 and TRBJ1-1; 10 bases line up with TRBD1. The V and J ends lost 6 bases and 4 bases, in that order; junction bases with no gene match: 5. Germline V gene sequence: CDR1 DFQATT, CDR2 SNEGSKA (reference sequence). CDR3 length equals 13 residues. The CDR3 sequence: CSAPGTGATEAFF. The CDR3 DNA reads TGCAGTGCCCCAGGGACAGGGGCCACTGAAGCTTTCTTT.

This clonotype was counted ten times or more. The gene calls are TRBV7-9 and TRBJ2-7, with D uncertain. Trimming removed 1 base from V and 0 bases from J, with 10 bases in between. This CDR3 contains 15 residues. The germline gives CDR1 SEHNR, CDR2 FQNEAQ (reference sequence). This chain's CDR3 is CASSLGAASSYEQYF. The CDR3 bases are TGTGCCAGCAGCTTAGGGGCTGCCTCCTCCTACGAGCAGTACTTC.

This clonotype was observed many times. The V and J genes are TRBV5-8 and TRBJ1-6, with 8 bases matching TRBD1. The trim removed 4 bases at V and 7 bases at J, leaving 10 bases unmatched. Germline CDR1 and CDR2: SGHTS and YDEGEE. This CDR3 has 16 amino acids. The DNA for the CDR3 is TGTGCCAGCAGCCGAGGACAGGGCGGTCGAAATTCACCCCTCCACTTT. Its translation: CASSRGQGGRNSPLHF.

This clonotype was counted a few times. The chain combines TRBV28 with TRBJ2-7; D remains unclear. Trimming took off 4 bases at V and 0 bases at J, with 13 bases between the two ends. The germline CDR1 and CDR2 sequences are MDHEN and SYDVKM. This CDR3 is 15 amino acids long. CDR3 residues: CASSSNRHSSYEQYF. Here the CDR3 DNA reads TGTGCCAGCAGTTCGAACCGGCACAGCTCCTACGAGCAGTACTTC.

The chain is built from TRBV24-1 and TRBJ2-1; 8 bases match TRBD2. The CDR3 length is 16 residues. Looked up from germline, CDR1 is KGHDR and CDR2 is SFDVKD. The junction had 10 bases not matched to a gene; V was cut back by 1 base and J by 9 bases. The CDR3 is CATSDFEGKGLGEQFF. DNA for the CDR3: TGTGCCACCAGTGATTTCGAGGGCAAGGGACTAGGTGAGCAGTTCTTC.